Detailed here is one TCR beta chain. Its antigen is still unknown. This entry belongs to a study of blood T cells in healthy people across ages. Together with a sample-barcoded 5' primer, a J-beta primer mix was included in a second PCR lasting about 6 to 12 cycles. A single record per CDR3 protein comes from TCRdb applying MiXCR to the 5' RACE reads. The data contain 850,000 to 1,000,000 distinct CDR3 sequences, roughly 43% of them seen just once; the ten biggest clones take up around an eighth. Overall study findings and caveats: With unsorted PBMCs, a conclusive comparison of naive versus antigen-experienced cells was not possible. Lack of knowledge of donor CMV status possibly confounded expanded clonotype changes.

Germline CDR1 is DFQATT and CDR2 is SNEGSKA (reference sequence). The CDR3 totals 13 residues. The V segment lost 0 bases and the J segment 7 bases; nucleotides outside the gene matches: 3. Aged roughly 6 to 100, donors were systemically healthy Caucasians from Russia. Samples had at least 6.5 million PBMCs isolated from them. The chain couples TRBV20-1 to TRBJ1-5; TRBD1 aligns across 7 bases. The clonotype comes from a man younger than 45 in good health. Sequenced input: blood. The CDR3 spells CSARERGRQPQHF. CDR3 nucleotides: TGCAGTGCTAGAGAAAGGGGGCGACAGCCCCAGCATTTT.